This T cell receptor (beta chain) stems from a study of early T cells in non-severe SARS-CoV-2 infection. Across the study: Sequenced bulk RNA came from whole blood that was unsorted, and chains were unpaired.

The TCR library protocol was used to attach unique molecular identifiers. These identifiers were attached to individual cDNA molecules. TCRdb itself ran the 5' RACE reads through MiXCR, one entry per CDR3 protein. The sample holds tens of thousands of distinct CDR3 sequences, 4.5% seen once. Broader study findings: Clonotype matching in VDJdb favored anti-spike CD8 responses and did not capture private and CD4 specificities.

In the case of this clonotype: The antigen remains unidentified.

CDR1 is LNHDA, CDR2 SQIVND, per germline (reference sequence). This CDR3 spans 13 amino acids. Between the trimmed V and J ends, which lost 2 bases and 5 bases, there was a span of 9 bases. This receptor was obtained from an adult who was a healthcare worker with PCR-confirmed SARS-CoV-2 infection or an uninfected control (not recorded which). Sequencing used whole blood. The V call is TRBV19, the J call TRBJ1-1; D remains unclear. The CDR3 spells CASSISAGTEAFF. CDR3 in DNA: TGTGCCAGTAGTATATCTGCAGGAACTGAAGCTTTCTTT.